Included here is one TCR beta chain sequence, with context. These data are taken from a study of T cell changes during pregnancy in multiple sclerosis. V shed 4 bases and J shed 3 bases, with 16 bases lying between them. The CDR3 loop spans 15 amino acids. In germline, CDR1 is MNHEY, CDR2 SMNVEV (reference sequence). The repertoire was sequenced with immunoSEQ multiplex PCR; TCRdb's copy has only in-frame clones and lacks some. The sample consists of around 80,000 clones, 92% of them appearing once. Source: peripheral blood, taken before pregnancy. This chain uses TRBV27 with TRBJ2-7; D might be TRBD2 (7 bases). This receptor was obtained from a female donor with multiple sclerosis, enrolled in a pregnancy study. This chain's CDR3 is CASSSLGGGGYEQYF. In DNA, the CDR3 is TGTGCCAGCAGTTCCCTTGGGGGAGGGGGCTACGAGCAGTACTTC.